Each of the 2 T cell receptor beta chains below was sequenced from the same sample in a study of graft-versus-host responses after intestinal transplantation. TCRdb keeps only in-frame clones here, not all; method: immunoSEQ multiplex PCR. Here the sample spans 55,000 to 70,000 clones, around 91% being singletons. Sequenced material: PBMCs, taken roughly 120 days after intestinal transplantation. The receptor source for this set is a human patient who received an intestinal transplant, so some T cells may come from the graft donor.

The table lists this clone with a count of one. The chain combines TRBV28 with TRBJ1-5, with D perhaps matching TRBD1 (5 bases). The CDR3 spans 16 residues. Per germline, CDR1 MDHEN and CDR2 SYDVKM. V was shortened by 2 bases and J by 6 bases, with 17 bases between the two germline ends. CDR3 nucleotide sequence: TGTGCCAGCAGTTTAGGGCGGCAGGGAGGGTTTCAGCCCCAGCATTTT. Encoded protein: CASSLGRQGGFQPQHF.

The chain employs TRBV18 and TRBJ2-7, with D perhaps given as TRBD1 or TRBD2 (5 bases each). CDR3 size: 15 residues. The germline V and J ends were trimmed by 2 bases and 6 bases, with 17 bases remaining between them. Germline lookup yields CDR1 KGHSH and CDR2 LQKENI. The CDR3 reads CASSPGPGPPFEQYF. The DNA of the CDR3 is TGTGCCAGCTCACCAGGGCCGGGACCTCCTTTCGAGCAGTACTTC.